Described below is a single T cell receptor (beta chain) sequence and its context. The data stem from a study of T cell changes during pregnancy in multiple sclerosis. The CDR3 is made up of 15 amino acids. V lost 2 bases and J 3 bases, leaving 13 bases between the germline ends. Germline-derived CDR1 and CDR2 are MNHEY and SVGAGI. Sequencing used immunoSEQ multiplex PCR; TCRdb keeps in-frame clones, though not all of them. Of about 110,000 clones in the sample, 85% to 95% were seen once. This material consisted of peripheral blood, taken after pregnancy. The sequence derives from a female donor with multiple sclerosis, enrolled in a pregnancy study. V gene TRBV6-5 combines with J gene TRBJ1-1; no definite D call. The CDR3 region has the DNA TGTGCCAGCAGTTACGACCGAGAGGGATACACTGAAGCTTTCTTT. Translating gives CASSYDREGYTEAFF.